These 26 T cell receptor beta chains originate from one sample sequenced in a study of identical twins. TCRdb processed the 5' RACE reads anew with MiXCR; each CDR3 protein has one entry. The sample consists of around 480,000 distinct CDR3 sequences, roughly 13% of them appearing once. The same data also went into a second study, on yellow fever vaccine responses in identical twins.

Sequenced input: CD4+ T cells sorted from blood. Source of these receptors: a woman aged 18-29 years in good health.

This clonotype was observed a handful of times. The J gene is TRBJ1-3, the V gene TRBV5-4, with unresolved D. The CDR3 consists of 16 residues. Germline CDR1 reads SGHNT; CDR2 reads YYREEE (reference sequence). Trimming cost V 1 base and J 0 bases, with 11 bases left between them. The DNA of the CDR3 is TGTGCCAGCAGCTTGCTTGGCGGAGACTCTGGAAACACCATATATTTT. Its translation is CASSLLGGDSGNTIYF.

The chain uses TRBV20-1 and TRBJ2-1, with D unresolved. The CDR3 loop spans 14 amino acids. The germline CDR1 and CDR2 sequences are DFQATT and SNEGSKA (reference sequence). Trimming removed 3 bases at V and 4 bases at J, with 13 bases between. CDR3 sequence reads: CSASQTVSYNEQFF. The DNA for the CDR3 is TGCAGTGCTAGTCAAACGGTATCATACAATGAGCAGTTCTTC.

A few counts support this clonotype. The chain carries TRBV20-1 and TRBJ2-1; 11 nucleotides line up with TRBD1. V lost 3 bases, J lost 7 bases, and 8 bases stayed unmatched. Looked up from germline, CDR1 is DFQATT and CDR2 is SNEGSKA (reference sequence). The length of the CDR3 is 15 residues. The CDR3 bases are TGCAGTGCTAGTTACGGACAGGGGGCCTTTAATGAGCAGTTCTTC. As protein: CSASYGQGAFNEQFF.

This clonotype was seen more than once but under ten times. The chain uses TRBV5-1 and TRBJ1-6, with TRBD1 identical over 7 bases. V lost 4 bases and J lost 5; bases outside the gene matches: 6. There are 15 residues in the CDR3. From germline, CDR1 is SGHRS and CDR2 YFSETQ. The CDR3 protein is CASSQDRTNNSPLHF. The CDR3 DNA sequence: TGCGCCAGCAGCCAGGACAGGACCAATAATTCACCCCTCCACTTT.

This clonotype showed up just a few times. CDR3 protein: CATTHRQGAYNEQFF. The CDR3 nucleotides are TGTGCCACCACCCATAGACAGGGGGCCTACAATGAGCAGTTCTTC. The chain couples TRBV5-5 to TRBJ2-1; 9 bases fit TRBD1. CDR3 length: 15 residues. Per the germline V gene, CDR1 is SGHKS and CDR2 is YYEKEE (reference sequence). The V gene end was trimmed by 9 bases and the J gene end by 2 bases; junction bases not matched to a gene: 9.

The V call is TRBV6-5, the J call TRBJ1-6, with 10 nucleotides matching TRBD1. The CDR3 has 16 amino acids. CDR1 and CDR2 (germline): MNHEY, SVGAGI. J lost 7 bases, V lost 4 bases, and 7 bases had no gene match. The CDR3 bases are TGTGCCAGCAGTTCCCGGGACAGGGGAAGCAATTCACCCCTCCACTTT. Its translation is CASSSRDRGSNSPLHF.

The chain combines TRBV19 with TRBJ2-1, with 8 nucleotides matching TRBD1. The CDR3 has 14 amino acids. CDR1 is LNHDA, CDR2 SQIVND, per germline (reference sequence). After removal of 7 bases from V and 4 bases from J, the junction contained 6 bases not matched to a gene. The CDR3 DNA is TGTGCCAGTAATCAGGGGGCGGGTTACAATGAGCAGTTCTTC. Its translation: CASNQGAGYNEQFF.

There are a few counts of this clonotype. The chain employs TRBV2 and TRBJ2-4, with no clear D. V was cut by 3 bases and J by 1 base, with 13 bases left in between. Per germline, CDR1 SNHLY and CDR2 FYNNEI. The CDR3 contains 16 residues. DNA of the CDR3: TGTGCCAGCAGTGAGTCGGCCGGAAGGGCCAAAAACATTCAGTACTTC. This translates into CASSESAGRAKNIQYF.

This chain uses TRBV7-3 with TRBJ2-2; D is perhaps TRBD2 (6 bases). Germline lookup yields CDR1 SGHTA and CDR2 FQGTGA. V was cut by 4 bases and J by 8 bases, with 11 bases left in between. This CDR3 is 13 amino acids long. The CDR3 sequence is CASSSTSLGELFF. The CDR3 DNA reads as TGTGCCAGCAGCTCAACTAGCTTAGGGGAGCTGTTTTTT.

Regarding this clonotype: One end of the junction varies from germline; a read error may be responsible. This chain uses TRBV7-9 with TRBJ2-1; no clear D gene. Looked up from germline, CDR1 is SEHNR and CDR2 is FQNEAQ (reference sequence). The length of the CDR3 is 13 residues. CDR3 sequence (DNA): TGTGCCAGCAGGCCGGACGGAAACAATGGGCAGTTCTTC. Protein product: CASRPDGNNGQFF.

The chain employs TRBV2 and TRBJ2-7, with D perhaps matching TRBD1 (6 bases). CDR3 length: 13 amino acids. V was clipped by 7 bases and J by 3 bases, with 13 bases between them. In germline, CDR1 is SNHLY, CDR2 FYNNEI. The CDR3 coding sequence is TGTGCCAGCACTCCTCAGGGGCTCTACGAGCAGTACTTC. As protein: CASTPQGLYEQYF.

The chain recombines TRBV7-9 with TRBJ1-4; D gene unclear. In germline, CDR1 is SEHNR, CDR2 FQNEAQ (reference sequence). The CDR3 is 14 residues long. V gave up 7 bases and J gave up 4 bases, with 13 bases separating them. The DNA for the CDR3 is TGTGCCAGCACCTCTGGCCGGGGTAATGAAAAACTGTTTTTT. Amino acid sequence: CASTSGRGNEKLFF. Together with reference TRBV7-9 and TRBJ1-4, the CDR3 gives the full variable domain: DTGVSQNPRHKITKRGQNVTFRCDPISEHNRLYWYRQTLGQGPEFLTYFQNEAQLEKSRLLSDRFSAERPKGSFSTLEIQRTEQGDSAMYLCASTSGRGNEKLFFGSGTQLSVL.

This clonotype was found a few times. The genes are TRBV9 and TRBJ2-3; no definite D call. This CDR3 has 15 amino acids. Trimming took off 0 bases at V and 0 bases at J, with 8 bases between the two ends. Per germline, CDR1 SGDLS and CDR2 YYNGEE. CDR3 DNA sequence: TGTGCCAGCAGCGTAGGCCCGTCAAGCACAGATACGCAGTATTTT. Its translation is CASSVGPSSTDTQYF.

This clonotype was seen a handful of times. This chain connects TRBV18 to TRBJ2-3; TRBD2 agrees at 7 bases. This CDR3 has 15 residues. Germline loops: CDR1 KGHSH, CDR2 LQKENI. With 3 bases clipped from V and 5 bases from J, the junction kept 8 bases outside the gene matches. The CDR3 bases are TGTGCCAGCTCACCTACGATAGCGGGTGGAGATACGCAGTATTTT. Translating it yields CASSPTIAGGDTQYF.

V usage is TRBV2 and J usage is TRBJ2-2; D perhaps matches TRBD1 (6 bases). The CDR3 has 14 amino acids. The germline V gene has CDR1 SNHLY and CDR2 FYNNEI. Trimming cost V 4 bases and J 1 base, with 7 bases left between them. The CDR3 DNA sequence: TGTGCCAGCAGTGCGACAGGGAACACCGGGGAGCTGTTTTTT. Amino acids: CASSATGNTGELFF.

The gene calls are TRBV20-1 and TRBJ2-7; possible D gene TRBD2, 5 bases. Germline-derived CDR1 and CDR2 are DFQATT and SNEGSKA (reference sequence). The CDR3 is made up of 8 amino acids. Deletions cut 8 bases from V and 12 bases from J, with 11 bases between. CDR3 in DNA: TGCAGTCCCAGAGGGCGGTACTTC. Its protein product is CSPRGRYF.

This clonotype was counted at least ten times. The gene calls are TRBV9 and TRBJ2-2; no clear D. Trimming cost V 4 bases and J 2 bases, with 6 bases left between them. Germline lookup yields CDR1 SGDLS and CDR2 YYNGEE. The CDR3 extends over 13 amino acids. The CDR3 loop reads CASSLINTGELFF. In DNA form, the CDR3 reads TGTGCCAGCAGCCTTATTAACACCGGGGAGCTGTTTTTT.

The chain is built from TRBV27 and TRBJ2-7; 9 positions match TRBD1. Looked up from germline, CDR1 is MNHEY and CDR2 is SMNVEV (reference sequence). The CDR3 loop spans 16 amino acids. With V trimmed by 4 bases and J by 0 bases, 7 bases remained unmatched. The CDR3 nucleotides are TGTGCCAGCAGTTCGTCCGGGACAGGGAGCTCCTACGAGCAGTACTTC. Translation: CASSSSGTGSSYEQYF.

This clonotype was seen a handful of times. J is TRBJ2-7 and V is TRBV7-6; D is perhaps TRBD2 (5 bases). CDR3 length: 13 amino acids. Trimming shortened V by 2 bases and J by 3 bases, and 8 bases separated the two germline ends. The germline V gene encodes CDR1 SGHVS and CDR2 FNYEAQ. The DNA for the CDR3 is TGTGCCAGCAGCTTAAGCGGACTCTACGAGCAGTACTTC. Translated: CASSLSGLYEQYF.

This clonotype showed up many times. The chain joins TRBV5-1 to TRBJ2-1; a possible D gene is TRBD2 (5 bases). Per the germline V gene, CDR1 is SGHRS and CDR2 is YFSETQ. CDR3 length equals 14 residues. Trimming pared 7 bases from V and 0 bases from J, leaving 11 bases between. CDR3 sequence reads: CASSRAGSYNEQFF. CDR3 DNA sequence: TGCGCCAGCTCTCGCGCGGGCTCCTACAATGAGCAGTTCTTC.

This clonotype was counted only a few times. This sequence joins TRBV6-5 and TRBJ2-2; TRBD2 is a possible D gene (5 bases). V was clipped by 2 bases and J by 4 bases, with 5 bases between them. The CDR3 sequence is 13 residues long. Germline CDR1 reads MNHEY; CDR2 reads SVGAGI. The CDR3 DNA sequence: TGTGCCAGCAGTTACGCGGGCACCGGGGAGCTGTTTTTT. Amino acids: CASSYAGTGELFF.

This clonotype was seen more than once but under ten times. CDR3 sequence (DNA): TGTGCCAGCAGTGAAATGGGGAGTTTAGCTCGAACTAACTATGGCTACACCTTC. This codes for CASSEMGSLARTNYGYTF. The chain employs TRBV6-1 and TRBJ1-2; D is ambiguous. CDR3 size: 18 residues. Germline V gene sequence: CDR1 MNHNS, CDR2 SASEGT. V gave up 2 bases and J gave up 0 bases, with 19 bases separating them.

DNA for the CDR3: TGTGCCAGCAGCTTTTTGGGACAGGGGGCGTACAATGAGCAGTTCTTC. It specifies CASSFLGQGAYNEQFF. This chain uses TRBV5-4 with TRBJ2-1; 12 nucleotides match TRBD1. The V segment lost 2 bases and the J segment 4 bases; nucleotides outside the gene matches: 4. Germline V gene sequence: CDR1 SGHNT, CDR2 YYREEE (reference sequence). There are 16 residues in the CDR3.

The V gene is TRBV6-1, the J gene TRBJ1-4; a possible D gene is TRBD1 (5 bases). CDR3 length: 14 residues. Trimming stripped 6 bases from V and 4 bases from J, with 12 bases between. From germline, CDR1 is MNHNS and CDR2 SASEGT. The CDR3 nucleotides are TGTGCCAGCAGCCCTGACAGAATTAATGAAAAACTGTTTTTT. Residues: CASSPDRINEKLFF.

The chain couples TRBV6-2 or TRBV6-3 to TRBJ2-7; D is unresolved. The CDR3 is 13 amino acids. Looked up from germline, CDR1 is MNHEY and CDR2 is SVGEGT. Trimming left V 6 bases short and J 3 bases short, with 12 bases between. CDR3: CASRPTTSYEQYF. The CDR3 bases are TGTGCCAGCAGACCCACGACAAGCTACGAGCAGTACTTC.

The CDR3 coding sequence is TGTGCCAGCAGCTTAGCGGGCACAGGGAAAAACATTCAGTACTTC. Translating gives CASSLAGTGKNIQYF. The chain couples TRBV7-2 to TRBJ2-4; a possible D gene is TRBD1 (6 bases). From germline, CDR1 is SGHTA and CDR2 FQGNSA. The CDR3 length is 15 residues. V shed 0 bases and J shed 4 bases, with 10 bases lying between them.